This paragraph reports one TCR beta chain. Its specificity is not known. These data belong to a study of T cell responses to AZD1222 COVID-19 vaccine. The wider study: Second doses were pooled across both intervals (about 4 or about 12 weeks). Study-wide results and caveats: Only a handful of individuals given AZD1222 were seropositive at baseline. Per reports, nearly half of all spike-specific TCRs target regions that are unmutated in variants.

Trimming cost V 3 bases and J 1 base; bases outside gene matches: 4. CDR3 length: 14 residues. Germline V gene sequence: CDR1 DFQATT, CDR2 SNEGSKA (reference sequence). Measured with immunoSEQ multiplex PCR; TCRdb has only the in-frame clones, and not every one. The sample has 70,000 to 80,000 clones, just over 85% seen once. This TCR came from an adult in good health. This chain joins TRBV20-1 and TRBJ2-3; 7 bases agree with TRBD2. This specimen was peripheral blood, taken on day 0 of AZD1222 vaccination. The chain's CDR3 is CSASGAGGTDTQYF. CDR3 nucleotides: TGCAGTGCTAGTGGCGCGGGGGGCACAGATACGCAGTATTTT.